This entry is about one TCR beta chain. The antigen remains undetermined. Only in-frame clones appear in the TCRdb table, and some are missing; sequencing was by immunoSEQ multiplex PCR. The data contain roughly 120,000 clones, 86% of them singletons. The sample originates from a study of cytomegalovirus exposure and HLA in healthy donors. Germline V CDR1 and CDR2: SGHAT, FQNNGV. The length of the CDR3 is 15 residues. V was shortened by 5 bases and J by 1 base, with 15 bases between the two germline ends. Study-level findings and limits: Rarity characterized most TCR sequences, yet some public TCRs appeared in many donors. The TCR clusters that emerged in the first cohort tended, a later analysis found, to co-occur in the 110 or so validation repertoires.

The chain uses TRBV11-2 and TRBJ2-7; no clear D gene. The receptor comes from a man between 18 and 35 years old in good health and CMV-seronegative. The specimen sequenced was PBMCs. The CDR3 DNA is TGTGCCAGCAGCCCTCGACACGTACCTTCCTACGAGCAGTACTTC. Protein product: CASSPRHVPSYEQYF.